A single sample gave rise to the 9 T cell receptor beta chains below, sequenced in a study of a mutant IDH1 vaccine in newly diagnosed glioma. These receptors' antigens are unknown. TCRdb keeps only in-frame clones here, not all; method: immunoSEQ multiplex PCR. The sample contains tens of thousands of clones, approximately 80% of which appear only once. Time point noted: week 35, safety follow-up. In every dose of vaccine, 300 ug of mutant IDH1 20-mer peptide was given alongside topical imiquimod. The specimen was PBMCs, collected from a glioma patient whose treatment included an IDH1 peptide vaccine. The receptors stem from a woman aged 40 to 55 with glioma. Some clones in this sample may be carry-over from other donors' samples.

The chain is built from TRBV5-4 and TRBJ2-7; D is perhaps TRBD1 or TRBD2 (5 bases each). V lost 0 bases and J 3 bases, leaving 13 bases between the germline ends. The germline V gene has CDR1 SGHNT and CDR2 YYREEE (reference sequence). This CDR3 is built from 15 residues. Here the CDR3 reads CASSLGGSGRYEQYF. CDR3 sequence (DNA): TGTGCCAGCAGCTTGGGGGGGTCAGGGCGCTACGAGCAGTACTTC.

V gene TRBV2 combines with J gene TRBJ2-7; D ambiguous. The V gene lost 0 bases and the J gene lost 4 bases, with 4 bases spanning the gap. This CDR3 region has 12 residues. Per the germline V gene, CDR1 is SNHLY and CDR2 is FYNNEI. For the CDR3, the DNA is TGTGCCAGCAGTGAAGCGGGGTACGAGCAGTACTTC. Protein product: CASSEAGYEQYF.

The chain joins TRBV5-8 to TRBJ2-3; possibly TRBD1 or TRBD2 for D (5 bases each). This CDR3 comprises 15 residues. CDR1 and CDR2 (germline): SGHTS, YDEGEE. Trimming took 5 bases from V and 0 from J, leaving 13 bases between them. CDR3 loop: CASSSSGRSTDTQYF. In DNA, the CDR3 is TGTGCCAGCAGTTCGTCAGGGAGAAGCACAGATACGCAGTATTTT.

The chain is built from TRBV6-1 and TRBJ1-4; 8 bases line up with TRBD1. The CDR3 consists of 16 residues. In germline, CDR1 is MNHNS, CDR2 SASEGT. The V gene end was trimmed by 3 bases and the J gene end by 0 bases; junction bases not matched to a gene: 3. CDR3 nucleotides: TGTGCCAGCAGTGACAGGGGGCGGACAACTAATGAAAAACTGTTTTTT. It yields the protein CASSDRGRTTNEKLFF.

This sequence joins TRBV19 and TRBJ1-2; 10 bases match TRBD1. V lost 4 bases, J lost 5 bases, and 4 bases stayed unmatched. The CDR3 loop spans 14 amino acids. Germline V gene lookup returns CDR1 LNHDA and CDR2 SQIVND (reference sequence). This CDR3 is CASSTRTGGYGYTF. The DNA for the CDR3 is TGTGCCAGTAGTACGAGGACAGGGGGGTATGGCTACACCTTC.

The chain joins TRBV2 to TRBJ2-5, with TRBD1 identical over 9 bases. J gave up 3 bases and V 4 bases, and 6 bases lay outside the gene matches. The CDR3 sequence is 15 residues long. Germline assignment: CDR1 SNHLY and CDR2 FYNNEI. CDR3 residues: CASSVERTGEETQYF. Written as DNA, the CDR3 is TGTGCCAGCAGTGTAGAAAGGACAGGGGAAGAGACCCAGTACTTC.

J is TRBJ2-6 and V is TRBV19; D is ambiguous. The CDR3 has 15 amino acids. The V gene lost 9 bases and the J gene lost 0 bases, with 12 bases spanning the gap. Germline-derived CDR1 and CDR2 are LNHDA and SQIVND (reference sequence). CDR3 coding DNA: TGTGCCAGCAACACAAGGTTCTCTGGGGCCAACGTCCTGACTTTC. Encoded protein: CASNTRFSGANVLTF.

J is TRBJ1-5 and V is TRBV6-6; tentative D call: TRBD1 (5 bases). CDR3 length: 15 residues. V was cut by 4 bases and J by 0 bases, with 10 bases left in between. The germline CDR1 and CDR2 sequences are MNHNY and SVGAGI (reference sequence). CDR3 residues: CASSSTGPSNQPQHF. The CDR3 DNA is TGTGCCAGCAGTTCCACGGGGCCTAGCAATCAGCCCCAGCATTTT.

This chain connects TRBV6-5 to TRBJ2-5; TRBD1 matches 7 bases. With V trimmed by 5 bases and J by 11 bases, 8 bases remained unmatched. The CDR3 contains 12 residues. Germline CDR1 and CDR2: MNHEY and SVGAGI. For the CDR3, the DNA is TGTGCCAGCAGTCATCGACAGGGAGAGCAGTACTTC. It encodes CASSHRQGEQYF.